This is a list of T cell receptor delta chains from one sample in a study of in vitro expanded adult blood gammadelta T cells. TCRdb ran CATT on the 5' RACE reads. In the table there are around 390 delta-chain clones, roughly 58% of which are singletons. These TCRs' antigens remain unknown. Here the sequenced sample was gamma-delta T cells from peripheral blood expanded in culture, taken from an in vitro culture stimulated with Abnoba P. All receptors come from an adult in good health. Both conserved end residues are part of each CDR3. A D gene is named only where the DNA matches it firmly. The size entry gives once, few, many, or a class for an expanded clone.

V	D	J	size	CDR3	DNA
TRDV2	TRDD3	TRDJ1	large	CACDTLYWGIRATDKLIF	TGTGCCTGTGACACCCTATACTGGGGGATACGAGCCACCGATAAACTCATCTTT